This TCR beta chain was observed in a study of graft-versus-host responses after intestinal transplantation. Study details: Multivisceral, liver-intestinal, or isolated intestinal grafts went to recipients.

Germline lookup yields CDR1 MDHEN and CDR2 SYDVKM. The CDR3 length is 17 residues. The V end was cut by 7 bases, the J end by 0 bases, with 18 bases between. The repertoire was sequenced with immunoSEQ multiplex PCR; TCRdb's copy has only in-frame clones and lacks some. The data show 15,000 or so clones, 29% seen once. The origin of this receptor is a human patient who received an intestinal transplant. This chain joins TRBV28 and TRBJ1-4; TRBD1 might be the D (5 bases). Material: alloreactive CD4+ T cells from a mixed lymphocyte reaction culture, obtained before intestinal transplant. Subset indicated: CFSE-low proliferating T cells sorted from approximately 6-day pre-transplant mixed lymphocyte reaction (GvH or HvG direction). The CDR3 protein is CASTSQYRPATNEKLFF. CDR3 sequence (DNA): TGTGCCAGCACATCCCAATACAGGCCTGCAACTAATGAAAAACTGTTTTTT.